The next 13 T cell receptor beta chains were all read from a single sample in a study of molecular identifiers for immune sequencing clone quantification. Using its own MiXCR run on the PCR reads, TCRdb lists one record per CDR3 protein. The sample lists around 470,000 distinct CDR3 sequences; about a fifth were seen once. What was sequenced was naive CD8+ T cells from blood, with Jurkat cell RNA spiked in. This sample's subset: FACS-sorted CD8+CD4-CCR7+CD45RA+ naive T cells. The receptors shown here come from a human donor in good health. Some libraries in this study had Jurkat cell RNA spiked in.

This clonotype was recorded a few times. The V and J genes are TRBV19 and TRBJ2-2, with D tentatively TRBD1 or TRBD2 (5 bases each). This CDR3 region has 18 residues. CDR1 LNHDA and CDR2 SQIVND come from the germline V gene (reference sequence). Trimming cost V 7 bases and J 1 base, with 22 bases left between them. The chain's CDR3 is CASTPRAGISGNTGELFF. CDR3 sequence (DNA): TGTGCCAGTACCCCAAGGGCAGGGATCAGCGGGAACACCGGGGAGCTGTTTTTT.

The table lists this clonotype with a few counts. The CDR3 reads CASSIGTGGLSGELFF. In nucleotides, the CDR3 is TGTGCCAGTAGTATAGGGACAGGGGGCTTGTCCGGGGAGCTGTTTTTT. The chain uses TRBV19 and TRBJ2-2; 11 bases are shared with TRBD1. The V gene end was trimmed by 1 base and the J gene end by 6 bases; junction bases not matched to a gene: 4. The CDR3 loop spans 16 amino acids. CDR1 LNHDA and CDR2 SQIVND come from the germline V gene (reference sequence).

Comment on this clonotype: Just one base apart from a much larger clone, this may be a read error. The V and J genes are TRBV4-3 and TRBJ1-5; D not resolved. In germline, CDR1 is LGHNA, CDR2 YSLEER. CDR3 length equals 14 residues. CDR3 coding DNA: TGCGCCAGCAACCAAGATGTCTCCTTGGAGCCCCAGCATTTT. Translation gives CASNQDVSLEPQHF.

This clonotype was seen ten or more times. The V and J genes are TRBV15 and TRBJ2-3; perhaps D is TRBD1 or TRBD2 (5 bases each). The germline V gene encodes CDR1 LNHNV and CDR2 YYDKDF (reference sequence). The CDR3 is made up of 13 amino acids. The V end was cut by 4 bases, the J end by 12 bases, with 17 bases between. The CDR3 coding sequence is TGTGCCACCAGCATCAATACGGGACCCGCCCAGTATTTT. This encodes CATSINTGPAQYF.

This clonotype was detected many times. The chain couples TRBV12-3 or TRBV12-4 to TRBJ1-2; 7 nucleotides match TRBD1. There are 14 residues in the CDR3. The junction had 11 bases not matched to a gene; V was cut back by 5 bases and J by 8 bases. This CDR3 reads CASSPPGQAGGYTF. CDR3 DNA: TGTGCCAGCAGTCCCCCCGGACAGGCTGGCGGCTACACCTTC.

To note about this clonotype: A much larger clone lies a single base off, so this may be a read error. This chain uses TRBV6-5 with TRBJ2-7; 7 positions agree with TRBD1. The CDR3 is made up of 13 amino acids. CDR1 and CDR2 from the germline V gene are MNHEY and SVGAGI. The CDR3 here is CASSWTGSYEQHF. In DNA form, the CDR3 reads TGTGCCAGCAGTTGGACAGGTTCCTACGAGCAGCACTTC.

This chain links TRBV12-3 or TRBV12-4 with TRBJ1-2; D call uncertain. V gave up 3 bases and J gave up 5 bases, with 10 bases separating them. The CDR3 is 13 residues long. The DNA for the CDR3 is TGTGCCAGCAGTTTCGGATCTCCTTATGGCTACACCTTC. This gives the protein CASSFGSPYGYTF.

In this sample, this clonotype turned up a few times. The rearrangement joins TRBV4-3 to TRBJ2-1, with D possibly being TRBD2 (7 bases). Trimming left V 0 bases short and J 9 bases short, with 18 bases between. Germline V gene data show CDR1 as LGHNA and CDR2 as YSLEER. This CDR3 region has 16 residues. CDR3 amino acids: CASSQESRGGRGEQFF. The CDR3 DNA reads as TGCGCCAGCAGCCAAGAGAGTAGGGGGGGCCGGGGTGAGCAGTTCTTC.

This clonotype came up many times. This sequence joins TRBV7-9 and TRBJ2-3, with D perhaps TRBD2 (6 bases). The length of the CDR3 is 16 residues. Trimming cost V 3 bases and J 4 bases, with 17 bases left between them. The V gene's germline CDR1 is SEHNR and CDR2 FQNEAQ (reference sequence). The CDR3 is CASSFPGAVRPDTQYF. The CDR3 coding sequence is TGTGCCAGCAGCTTCCCGGGAGCTGTTAGACCAGATACGCAGTATTTT. Combining the CDR3 with reference TRBV7-9 and TRBJ2-3 gives the whole variable domain DTGVSQNPRHKITKRGQNVTFRCDPISEHNRLYWYRQTLGQGPEFLTYFQNEAQLEKSRLLSDRFSAERPKGSFSTLEIQRTEQGDSAMYLCASSFPGAVRPDTQYFGPGTRLTVL.

V and J are TRBV4-3 and TRBJ2-2; D remains ambiguous. Germline V gene data show CDR1 as LGHNA and CDR2 as YSLEER. V lost 1 base to trimming and J lost 4 bases, with 10 bases between them. The CDR3 is 15 residues long. CDR3 nucleotide sequence: TGCGCCAGCAGCCAAGTTTTTACCGGCACCGGGGAGCTGTTTTTT. Residues: CASSQVFTGTGELFF.

This clonotype came up many times. The CDR3 is CATGEGEPQYF. As DNA, the CDR3 is TGTGCCACCGGGGAGGGGGAGCCCCAGTACTTC. The chain links TRBV12-3 or TRBV12-4 to TRBJ2-5; D perhaps matches TRBD2 (7 bases). The CDR3 consists of 11 residues. Trimming stripped 10 bases from V and 9 bases from J, with 15 bases between.

Details on this clonotype: This could be a read error, since a much larger clone is one nucleotide away. This chain uses TRBV5-1 with TRBJ2-3, with TRBD1 matching 7 bases. The CDR3 is made up of 16 amino acids. Trimming removed 4 bases from V and 0 bases from J; junction bases left unmatched: 8. The V gene's germline CDR1 is SGHRS and CDR2 YFSETQ. The CDR3: CASSEDRWASTDTQYF. CDR3 nucleotides: TGCGCCAGCAGCGAGGACAGGTGGGCTAGCACAGATACGCAGTATTTT.

V and J are TRBV5-3 and TRBJ2-7; D might be TRBD1 (6 bases). TRBV5-3 is noted as an ORF with a role that remains uncertain. The V gene lost 8 bases and the J gene lost 0 bases, with 18 bases spanning the gap. The CDR3 runs 15 residues. The CDR3, as DNA: TGTGCCAGCAACTTGGGCAGAGGGGGCTCCTACGAGCAGTACTTC. This gives the protein CASNLGRGGSYEQYF.